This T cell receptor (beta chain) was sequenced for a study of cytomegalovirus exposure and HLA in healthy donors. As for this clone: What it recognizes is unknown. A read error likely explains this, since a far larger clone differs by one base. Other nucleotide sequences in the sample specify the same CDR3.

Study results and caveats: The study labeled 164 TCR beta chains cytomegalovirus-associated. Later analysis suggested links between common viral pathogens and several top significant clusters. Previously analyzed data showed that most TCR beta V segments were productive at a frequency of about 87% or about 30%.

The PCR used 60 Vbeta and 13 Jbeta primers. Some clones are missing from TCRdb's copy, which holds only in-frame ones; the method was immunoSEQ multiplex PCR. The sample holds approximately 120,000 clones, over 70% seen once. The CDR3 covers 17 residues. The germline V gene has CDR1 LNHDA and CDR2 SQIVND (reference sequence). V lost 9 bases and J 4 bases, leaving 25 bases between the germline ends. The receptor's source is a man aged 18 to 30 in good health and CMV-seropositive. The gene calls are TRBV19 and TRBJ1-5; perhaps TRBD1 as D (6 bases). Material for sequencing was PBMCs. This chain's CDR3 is CASGRGMTDYSNQPQHF. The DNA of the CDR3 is TGTGCCAGCGGGAGGGGGATGACGGACTATAGTAATCAGCCCCAGCATTTT.